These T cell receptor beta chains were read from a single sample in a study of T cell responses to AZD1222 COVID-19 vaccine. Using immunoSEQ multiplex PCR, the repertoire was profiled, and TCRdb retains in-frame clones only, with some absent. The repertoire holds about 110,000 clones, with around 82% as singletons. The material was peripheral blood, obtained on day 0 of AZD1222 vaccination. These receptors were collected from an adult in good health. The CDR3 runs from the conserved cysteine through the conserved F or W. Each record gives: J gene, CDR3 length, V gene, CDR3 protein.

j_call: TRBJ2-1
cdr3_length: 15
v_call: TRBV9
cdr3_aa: CASSPYPSSYNEQFF

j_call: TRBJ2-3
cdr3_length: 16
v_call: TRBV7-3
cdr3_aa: CASSLRLAGGLDTQYF

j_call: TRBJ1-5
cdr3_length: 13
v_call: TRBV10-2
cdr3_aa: CASNRVPNQPQHF

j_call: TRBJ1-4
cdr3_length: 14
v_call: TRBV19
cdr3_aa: CASQTGTSNEKLFF

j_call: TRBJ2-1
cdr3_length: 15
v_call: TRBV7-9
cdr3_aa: CASRYLSGTYNEQFF

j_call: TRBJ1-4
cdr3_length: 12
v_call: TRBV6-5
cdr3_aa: CASSPQGRKLFF

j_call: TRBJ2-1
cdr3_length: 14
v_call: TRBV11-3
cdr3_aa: CASSPGLFSNEQFF

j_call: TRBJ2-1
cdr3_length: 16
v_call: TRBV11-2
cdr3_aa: CASSPQPLLSSNEQFF

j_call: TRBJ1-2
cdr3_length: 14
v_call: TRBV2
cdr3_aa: CASRGDRGSYGYTF

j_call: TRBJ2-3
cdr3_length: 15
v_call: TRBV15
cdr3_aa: CATSRGRGLTDTQYF

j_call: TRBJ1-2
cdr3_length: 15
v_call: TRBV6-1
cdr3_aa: CASSEGPGTNYGYTF

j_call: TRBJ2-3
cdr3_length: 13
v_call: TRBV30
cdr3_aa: CAWSVGATDTQYF

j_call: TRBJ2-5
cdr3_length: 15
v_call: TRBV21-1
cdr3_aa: CASSKKTTGRETQYF

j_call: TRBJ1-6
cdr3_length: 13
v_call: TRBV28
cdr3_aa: CASSYSYNSPLHF

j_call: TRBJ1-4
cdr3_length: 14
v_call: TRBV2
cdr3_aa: CASNRQASNEKLFF